This T cell receptor (beta chain) was sequenced in a study of blood T cell repertoires in COVID-19. Individuals aged about 18 to 95 years were recruited from 24 US areas. Sequenced by immunoSEQ multiplex PCR; TCRdb stores in-frame clones only, minus some. The sample carries fewer than 300,000 clones, 90% recorded once. This CDR3 has 15 amino acids. Trimming removed 4 bases at V and 2 bases at J, with 13 bases between. Germline V gene lookup returns CDR1 SGDLS and CDR2 YYNGEE. The receptor was derived from a woman in her 30s who had recovered from COVID-19. The gene calls are TRBV9 and TRBJ1-5; D possibly corresponds to TRBD1 (6 bases). Sequencing input: PBMCs or T cells enriched from blood (not recorded which). The CDR3 nucleotides are TGTGCCAGCAGCACGGGGGGACATGGCAATCAGCCCCAGCATTTT. It translates to CASSTGGHGNQPQHF. The variable domain in full, with the rest retrieved from reference TRBV9 and TRBJ1-5, is DSGVTQTPKHLITATGQRVTLRCSPRSGDLSVYWYQQSLDQGLQFLIQYYNGEERAKGNILERFSAQQFPDLHSELNLSSLELGDSALYFCASSTGGHGNQPQHFGDGTRLSIL.